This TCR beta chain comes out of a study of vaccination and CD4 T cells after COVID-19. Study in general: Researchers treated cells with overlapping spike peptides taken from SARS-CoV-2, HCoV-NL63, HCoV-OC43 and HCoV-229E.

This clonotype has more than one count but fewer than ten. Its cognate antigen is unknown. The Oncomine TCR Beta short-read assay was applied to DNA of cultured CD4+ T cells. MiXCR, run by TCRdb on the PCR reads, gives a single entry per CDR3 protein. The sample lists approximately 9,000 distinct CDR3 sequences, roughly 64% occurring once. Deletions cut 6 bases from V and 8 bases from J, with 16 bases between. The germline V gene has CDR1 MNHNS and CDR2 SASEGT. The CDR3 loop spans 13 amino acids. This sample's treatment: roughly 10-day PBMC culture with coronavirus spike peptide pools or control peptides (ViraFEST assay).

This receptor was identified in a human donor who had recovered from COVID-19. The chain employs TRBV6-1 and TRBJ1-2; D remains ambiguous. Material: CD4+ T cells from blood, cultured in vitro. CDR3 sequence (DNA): TGTGCCAGCAGGTCGGTCCAGTCAGGAGGCTACACCTTC. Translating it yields CASRSVQSGGYTF.